This entry lists 9 T cell receptor beta chains sequenced from one sample in a study of cytomegalovirus exposure and HLA in healthy donors (dated by TCRdb to between 2016 and 2019). Libraries were constructed by the immunoSEQ multiplex PCR assay. For the multiplex PCR, a mixture combining 60 forward primers for TCR Vbeta segments and 13 reverse primers for TCR Jbeta segments was used. The table comes from immuneACCESS by way of TCRdb, which keeps in-frame sequences with V and J called. Part of the clones is missing from these tables; in studies checked, under half for an unresolved V gene and the rest for unknown reasons. The sample table lists approximately 160,000 clones, more than 60% of them with a count of one. Together, the top ten hold over 4% of the sample. Specimen: PBMCs. The receptors here all came from a male donor in good health and CMV-seronegative.

This clone was observed once. This chain uses TRBV25-1 with TRBJ2-5; D remains ambiguous. TRBJ2-7 matches the DNA end more closely, so the J call is doubtful. CDR1 is MGHDK, CDR2 SYGVNS, per germline. The CDR3 has 11 residues. DNA of the CDR3: TGTGCCAGCAGTGAAGTCAACGAGCAGTACTTC. The encoded protein is CASSEVNEQYF.

The CDR3: CASSYEGGRTNYGYTF. Here the CDR3 DNA reads TGTGCCAGCAGTTACGAGGGCGGGAGGACTAACTATGGCTACACCTTC. The chain joins TRBV6-6 to TRBJ1-2, with D unresolved. Trimming took off 2 bases at V and 0 bases at J, with 13 bases between the two ends. CDR3 length: 16 amino acids. Germline loops: CDR1 MNHNY, CDR2 SVGAGI (reference sequence).

The chain joins TRBV6-1 to TRBJ2-1; perhaps TRBD1 as D (6 bases). From germline, CDR1 is MNHNS and CDR2 SASEGT. The V end was cut by 6 bases, the J end by 5 bases, with 17 bases between. This CDR3 is 15 amino acids long. Written as DNA, the CDR3 is TGTGCCAGCAGCCCAAGGGGGTACAGGGACAATGAGCAGTTCTTC. Translating it yields CASSPRGYRDNEQFF.

This clone was seen more than once but under ten times. The chain has TRBV6-5 and TRBJ2-7; tentatively, D is TRBD2 (5 bases). The CDR3 sequence is 16 residues long. Trimming pared 0 bases from V and 3 bases from J, leaving 15 bases between. CDR1 and CDR2 (germline): MNHEY, SVGAGI. This chain's CDR3 is CASSYSISPGSYEQYF. The CDR3 DNA reads as TGTGCCAGCAGTTACTCGATTTCTCCGGGGAGCTACGAGCAGTACTTC.

V and J are TRBV4-1 and TRBJ1-3, with D possibly TRBD1 on 5 matching bases. The CDR3 spans 16 residues. Deletions cut 5 bases from V and 5 bases from J, with 19 bases between. Germline V gene data show CDR1 as MGHRA and CDR2 as YSYEKL. CDR3 nucleotides: TGCGCCAGCAGCGCCATCCTAAGGACAACCCGAAACACCATATATTTT. Amino acid sequence: CASSAILRTTRNTIYF.

The chain recombines TRBV7-2 with TRBJ2-1; possibly TRBD1 for D (6 bases). V was trimmed by 2 bases and J by 3 bases, leaving 11 bases between them. This CDR3 has 15 amino acids. In germline, CDR1 is SGHTA, CDR2 FQGNSA. Here the CDR3 reads CASSLSPRGYNEQFF. CDR3 nucleotides: TGTGCCAGCAGCTTAAGTCCCAGGGGCTACAATGAGCAGTTCTTC.

This rearrangement joins TRBV7-6 to TRBJ1-6, with 7 bases lining up with TRBD1. The CDR3 contains 16 residues. V shed 6 bases, J shed 7 bases, and the junction held 12 bases outside the gene matches. Germline V gives CDR1 SGHVS, CDR2 FNYEAQ. CDR3 coding DNA: TGTGCCAGCAGTTTTACAACTACGGGACAGAATTCACCCCTCCACTTT. Protein sequence: CASSFTTTGQNSPLHF.

The chain carries TRBV2 and TRBJ1-1, with D perhaps TRBD1 (6 bases). This CDR3 has 14 residues. Looked up from germline, CDR1 is SNHLY and CDR2 is FYNNEI. The V end was cut by 7 bases, the J end by 0 bases, with 12 bases between. Written as DNA, the CDR3 is TGTGCCAGCACAAGAACAGGGCTGAACACTGAAGCTTTCTTT. Protein sequence: CASTRTGLNTEAFF.

J is TRBJ1-5 and V is TRBV7-8; 10 bases line up with TRBD1. The CDR3 extends over 14 amino acids. V lost 5 bases to trimming and J lost 5 bases; unmatched junction nucleotides: 3. Germline lookup yields CDR1 SGHVS and CDR2 FQNEAQ. The CDR3, as DNA: TGTGCCAGCAGCCTGACAGGGGGCCATCAGCCCCAGCATTTT. Translated, it gives CASSLTGGHQPQHF.